This TCR beta chain was sequenced for a study of human T cells and chemical hapten exposure. Whole-study context: An approximately 2 cm by approximately 2 cm inner upper arm patch received 2% DPC for sensitization.

This clonotype was detected only a few times. This CDR3 comprises 17 residues. The germline gives CDR1 MNHNS, CDR2 SASEGT. V was clipped by 4 bases and J by 4 bases, with 22 bases between them. Regarding time point: patch test 2, 6 weeks after DPC sensitization. As to treatment: therapeutic diphenylcyclopropenone sensitization with weekly scalp DPC. Before extraction, the whole blood was not fractionated, and total RNA was taken from it. One entry per CDR3 protein results from TCRdb running MiXCR on the RACE reads. The table lists a few hundred thousand distinct CDR3 sequences, under 6.5% of them singletons.

Sequences were derived from whole blood, sampled in connection with sensitization to the hapten diphenylcyclopropenone (DPC). The genes are TRBV6-1 and TRBJ2-5; TRBD1 might be the D (5 bases). The clonotype originates from a woman under 30 with alopecia areata. Some clones in this sample may be carry-over from other donors' samples. The CDR3 region is CASSGKGHVAGLETQYF. In DNA form, the CDR3 reads TGTGCCAGCAGTGGTAAGGGGCATGTAGCCGGTCTAGAGACCCAGTACTTC.